Shown below are 7 T cell receptor beta chains from a single sample sequenced in a study of blood T cell repertoires in COVID-19. The assay was immunoSEQ multiplex PCR, and TCRdb's table has in-frame clones only and misses some. The profile covers 100,000 to 150,000 clones, with 85% to 90% appearing a single time and less than 2% taken by the ten largest. The sample was peripheral blood. The receptor set was obtained from a human donor in a cohort sampled during active COVID-19.

The V call is TRBV25-1, the J call TRBJ2-5; D may be TRBD1 (6 bases). V lost 4 bases and J 4 bases, leaving 13 bases between the germline ends. This CDR3 spans 14 amino acids. The germline V gene encodes CDR1 MGHDK and CDR2 SYGVNS. The CDR3 nucleotides read TGTGCCAGCAGTGCCAGGGGTGCAGGAGAGACCCAGTACTTC. Its translation: CASSARGAGETQYF.

This sequence joins TRBV5-1 and TRBJ1-2; 8 positions agree with TRBD1. Trimming took 4 bases from V and 8 from J; bases not matched to a gene: 19. CDR3 length: 17 residues. Germline CDR1 reads SGHRS; CDR2 reads YFSETQ. Here the CDR3 reads CASSRTDDRGLGEGYTF. In DNA form, the CDR3 reads TGCGCCAGCAGCCGAACCGACGACAGGGGCCTAGGGGAAGGCTACACCTTC.

The chain carries TRBV6-5 and TRBJ1-1; TRBD1 is a possible D gene (5 bases). V was trimmed by 6 bases and J by 5 bases, leaving 16 bases between them. Germline assignment: CDR1 MNHEY and CDR2 SVGAGI. This CDR3 region has 14 residues. The CDR3 bases are TGTGCCAGCAGCCAAAGTCGGGGGTGGACTGAAGCTTTCTTT. Translated: CASSQSRGWTEAFF.

V usage is TRBV28 and J usage is TRBJ2-1; TRBD2 matches at 9 bases. This CDR3 has 17 amino acids. The junction had 12 bases not matched to a gene; V was cut back by 2 bases and J by 7 bases. Looked up from germline, CDR1 is MDHEN and CDR2 is SYDVKM. For the CDR3, the DNA is TGTGCCAGCAGTTTACGATTTAGCGGGAGCCTAGGGAATGAGCAGTTCTTC. It yields the protein CASSLRFSGSLGNEQFF.

The chain couples TRBV4-2 to TRBJ1-6, with 7 nucleotides matching TRBD1. V lost 4 bases to trimming and J lost 10 bases; unmatched junction nucleotides: 19. This CDR3 has 18 amino acids. Germline V CDR1 and CDR2: LGHNA, YNFKEQ. The CDR3 is CASSLPGSRQGGNSPLHF. CDR3 coding DNA: TGTGCCAGCAGCCTCCCCGGGAGTAGACAGGGAGGTAACTCACCCCTCCACTTT.

The chain recombines TRBV7-9 with TRBJ2-5; 9 bases fit TRBD1. This CDR3 comprises 15 residues. The junction had 10 bases not matched to a gene; V was cut back by 5 bases and J by 6 bases. Germline V CDR1 and CDR2: SEHNR, FQNEAQ (reference sequence). The CDR3 DNA is TGTGCCAGCAGCGATTTCCGGGACAGGGCACAGACCCAGTACTTC. Its translation is CASSDFRDRAQTQYF.

The count of this clone is one. The CDR3 loop reads CASSQSTSGRVYNEQFF. The CDR3 coding sequence is TGTGCCAGCAGTCAATCGACTAGCGGGAGAGTCTACAATGAGCAGTTCTTC. The chain employs TRBV28 and TRBJ2-1, with 12 nucleotides matching TRBD2. The CDR3 has 17 amino acids. Germline lookup yields CDR1 MDHEN and CDR2 SYDVKM. V dropped 5 bases and J dropped 3; count of bases not matched to a gene: 8.